This T cell receptor (beta chain) was sequenced in a study of identical twins. Overall study results and limits: The abundant beta clonotypes from cord blood had fewer insertions, and memory repertoires had none of this.

In germline, CDR1 is SQVTM, CDR2 ANQGSEA. The CDR3 extends over 16 amino acids. Trimming pared 7 bases from V and 10 bases from J, leaving 26 bases between. A template switching step contributed a universal primer site, while unique molecular identifiers were present in the cDNA. Via MiXCR, TCRdb re-called the 5' RACE reads, giving one row per CDR3 protein. The sample holds over 600,000 distinct CDR3 sequences; 20% to 25% are singletons and the top ten take roughly 4.3%. This clonotype was detected ten times or more. Its matching antigen is unknown. Another study also made use of these data, one on T cells expressing NK-cell markers. This second report adds: Dominant NKG2C+ clonotype frequencies of about 1.0-7.0% of CD8+ T cells were measured in about 6 donors.

Sequencing was performed on PBMCs. The chain links TRBV29-1 to TRBJ1-6; D unresolved. The origin of this receptor is a woman younger than 30 in good health. The CDR3 here is CSGFLTAVPHGSPLHF. As DNA, the CDR3 is TGCAGCGGGTTCCTAACTGCGGTCCCGCATGGATCACCCCTCCACTTT.